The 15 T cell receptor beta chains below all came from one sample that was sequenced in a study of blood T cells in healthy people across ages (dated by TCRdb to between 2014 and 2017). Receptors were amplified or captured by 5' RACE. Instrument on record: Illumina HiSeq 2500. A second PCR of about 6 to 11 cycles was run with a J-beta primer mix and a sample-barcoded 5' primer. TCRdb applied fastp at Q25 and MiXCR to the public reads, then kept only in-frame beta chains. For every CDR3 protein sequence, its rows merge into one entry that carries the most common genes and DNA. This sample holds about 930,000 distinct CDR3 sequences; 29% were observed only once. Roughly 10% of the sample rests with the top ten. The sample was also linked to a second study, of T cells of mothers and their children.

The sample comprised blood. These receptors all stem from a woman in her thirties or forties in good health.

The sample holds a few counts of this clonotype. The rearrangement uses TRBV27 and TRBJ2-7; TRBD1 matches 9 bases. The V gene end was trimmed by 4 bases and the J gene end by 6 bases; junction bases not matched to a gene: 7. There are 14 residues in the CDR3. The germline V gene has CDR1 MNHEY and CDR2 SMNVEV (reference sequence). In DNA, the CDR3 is TGTGCCAGCAGTTCCGGGACAGGGTTGGGCGAGCAGTACTTC. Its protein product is CASSSGTGLGEQYF.

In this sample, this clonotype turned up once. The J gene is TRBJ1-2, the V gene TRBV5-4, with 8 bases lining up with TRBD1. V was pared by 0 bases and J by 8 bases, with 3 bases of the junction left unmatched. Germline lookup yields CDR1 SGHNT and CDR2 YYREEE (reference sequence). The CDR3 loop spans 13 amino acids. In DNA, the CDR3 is TGTGCCAGCAGCTTGGGCAGGGGGCAGGGCTACACCTTC. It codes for CASSLGRGQGYTF.

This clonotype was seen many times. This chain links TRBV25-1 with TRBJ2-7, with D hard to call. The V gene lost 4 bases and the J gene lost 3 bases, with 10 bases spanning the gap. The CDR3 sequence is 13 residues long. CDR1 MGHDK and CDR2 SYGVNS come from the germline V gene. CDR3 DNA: TGTGCCAGCAGTGCCTCAGACGGCTACGAGCAGTACTTC. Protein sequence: CASSASDGYEQYF.

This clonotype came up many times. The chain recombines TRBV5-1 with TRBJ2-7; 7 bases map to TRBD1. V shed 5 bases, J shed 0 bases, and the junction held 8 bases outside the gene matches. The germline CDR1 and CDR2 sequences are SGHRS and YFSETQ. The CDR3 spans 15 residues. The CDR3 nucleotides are TGCGCCAGCAGTCCGGGACAGATTCTCTCCTACGAGCAGTACTTC. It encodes CASSPGQILSYEQYF.

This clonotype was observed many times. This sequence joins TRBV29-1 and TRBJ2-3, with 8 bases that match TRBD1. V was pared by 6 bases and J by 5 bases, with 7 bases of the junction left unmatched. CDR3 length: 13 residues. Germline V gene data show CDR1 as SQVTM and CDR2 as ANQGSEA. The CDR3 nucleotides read TGCAGCGTGAGAGGACAGGGCGTAGATACGCAGTATTTT. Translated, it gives CSVRGQGVDTQYF.

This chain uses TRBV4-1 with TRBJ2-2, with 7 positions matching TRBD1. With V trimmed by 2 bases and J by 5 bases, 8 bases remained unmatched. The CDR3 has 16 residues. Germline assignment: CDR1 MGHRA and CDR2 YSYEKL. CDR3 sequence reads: CASSQPMTGKTGELFF. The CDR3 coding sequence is TGCGCCAGCAGCCAACCCATGACAGGGAAGACCGGGGAGCTGTTTTTT.

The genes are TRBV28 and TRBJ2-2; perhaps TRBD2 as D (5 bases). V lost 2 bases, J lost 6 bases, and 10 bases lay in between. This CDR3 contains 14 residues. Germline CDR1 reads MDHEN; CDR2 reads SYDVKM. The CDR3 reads CASSLGGPAGELFF. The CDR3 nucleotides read TGTGCCAGCAGTTTAGGAGGCCCGGCCGGGGAGCTGTTTTTT.

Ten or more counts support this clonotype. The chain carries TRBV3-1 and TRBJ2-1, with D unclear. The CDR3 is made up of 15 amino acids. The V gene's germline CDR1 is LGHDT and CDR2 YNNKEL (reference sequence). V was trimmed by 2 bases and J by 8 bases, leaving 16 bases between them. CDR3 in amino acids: CASSQLRAQPHEQFF. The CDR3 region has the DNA TGTGCCAGCAGCCAATTAAGGGCCCAGCCCCATGAGCAGTTCTTC.

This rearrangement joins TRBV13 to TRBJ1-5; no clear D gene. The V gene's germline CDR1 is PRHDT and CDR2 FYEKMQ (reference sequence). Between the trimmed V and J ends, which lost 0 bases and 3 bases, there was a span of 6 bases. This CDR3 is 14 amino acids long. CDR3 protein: CASSLGRANQPQHF. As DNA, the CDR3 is TGTGCCAGCAGCTTAGGTCGTGCCAATCAGCCCCAGCATTTT.

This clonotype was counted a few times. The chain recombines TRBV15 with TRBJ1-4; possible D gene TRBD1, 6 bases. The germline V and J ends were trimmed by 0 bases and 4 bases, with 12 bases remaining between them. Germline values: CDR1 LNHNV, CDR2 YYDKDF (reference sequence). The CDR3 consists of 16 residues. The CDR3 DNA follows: TGTGCCACCAGCAGAGATCGAGGGGGTGGTAATGAAAAACTGTTTTTT. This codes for CATSRDRGGGNEKLFF.

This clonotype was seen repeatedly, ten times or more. CDR3 sequence: CASSPPRGGVYNEQFF. The CDR3 bases are TGTGCCAGCAGCCCCCCTCGGGGGGGCGTCTACAATGAGCAGTTCTTC. The V and J genes are TRBV4-2 and TRBJ2-1; 8 bases match TRBD2. The trim removed 4 bases at V and 3 bases at J, leaving 8 bases unmatched. The CDR3 has 16 amino acids. Germline CDR1 and CDR2: LGHNA and YNFKEQ.

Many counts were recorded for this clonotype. The CDR3 reads CASSLGTEFGGYTF. DNA of the CDR3: TGTGCCAGCAGCTTAGGAACCGAGTTTGGCGGCTACACCTTC. This chain connects TRBV7-9 to TRBJ1-2; D gene unclear. V was shortened by 1 base and J by 8 bases, with 14 bases between the two germline ends. The length of the CDR3 is 14 residues. CDR1 SEHNR and CDR2 FQNEAQ come from the germline V gene (reference sequence).

CDR3 bases: TGCGCCAGCAGCTACCGGGACAGGGGGCTCAATGAGCAGTTCTTC. This translates into CASSYRDRGLNEQFF. The chain combines TRBV4-1 with TRBJ2-1, with 12 bases identical to TRBD1. V trimming: 5 bases; J trimming: 6 bases; junction bases outside the gene matches: 5. The CDR3 is 15 residues long. Germline-derived CDR1 and CDR2 are MGHRA and YSYEKL.

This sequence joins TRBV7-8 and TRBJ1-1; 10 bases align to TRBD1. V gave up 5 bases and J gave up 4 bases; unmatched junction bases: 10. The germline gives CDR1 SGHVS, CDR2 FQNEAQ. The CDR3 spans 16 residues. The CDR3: CASSDWDRGLGTEAFF. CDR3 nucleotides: TGTGCCAGCAGCGATTGGGACAGGGGCTTGGGCACTGAAGCTTTCTTT.

CDR3 sequence (DNA): TGTGCCACCAGCAGAGGGAGGACGGTGAACACTGAAGCTTTCTTT. Encoded protein: CATSRGRTVNTEAFF. The V call is TRBV15, the J call TRBJ1-1; no definite D call. The CDR3 consists of 15 residues. V lost 1 base, J lost 0 bases, and 9 bases lay in between. The germline V gene has CDR1 LNHNV and CDR2 YYDKDF (reference sequence).